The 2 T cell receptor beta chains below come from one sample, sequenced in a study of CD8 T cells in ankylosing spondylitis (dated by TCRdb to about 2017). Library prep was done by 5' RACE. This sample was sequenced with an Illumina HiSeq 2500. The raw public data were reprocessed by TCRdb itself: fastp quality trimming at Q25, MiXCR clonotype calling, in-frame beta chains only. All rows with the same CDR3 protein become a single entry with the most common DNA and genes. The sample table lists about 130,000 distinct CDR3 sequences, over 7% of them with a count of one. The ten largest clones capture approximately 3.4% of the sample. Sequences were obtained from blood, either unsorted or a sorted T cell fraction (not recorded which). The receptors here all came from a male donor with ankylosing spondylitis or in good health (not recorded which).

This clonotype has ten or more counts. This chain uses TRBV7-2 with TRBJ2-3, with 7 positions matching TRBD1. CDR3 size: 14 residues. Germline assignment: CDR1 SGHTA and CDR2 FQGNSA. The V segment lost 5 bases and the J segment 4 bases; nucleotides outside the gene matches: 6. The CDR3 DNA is TGTGCCAGCAGCCCGCAGGGGGTCCCAGATACGCAGTATTTT. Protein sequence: CASSPQGVPDTQYF.

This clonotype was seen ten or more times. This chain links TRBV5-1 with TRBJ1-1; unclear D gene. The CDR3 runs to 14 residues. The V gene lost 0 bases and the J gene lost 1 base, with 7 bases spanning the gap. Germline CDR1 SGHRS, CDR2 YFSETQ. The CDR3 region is CASSLEVRNTEAFF. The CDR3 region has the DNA TGCGCCAGCAGCTTGGAGGTCAGGAACACTGAAGCTTTCTTT.